A selection of T cell receptor beta chains follows, all from one sample in a study of vaccination effects on CD4 cells after COVID-19. Their target antigens are unknown. Produced via immunoSEQ multiplex PCR; TCRdb's table is partial and in-frame only. The sample lists some 40,000 clones, about 63% seen once, with about 8% in the top ten. The specimen comprised CD4+ T cells from PBMCs cultured without peptide, sampled after COVID-19 vaccination. Every receptor here comes from a human donor who received a COVID-19 vaccine. The CDR3 runs from the conserved cysteine through the conserved F or W. A D gene is named only where the DNA matches it firmly. Some rows have no size entry. The others give once, few or many, or a class for an expanded clone.

V gene	J gene	D gene	clone size	CDR3 DNA	CDR3 protein
TRBV6-5	TRBJ1-1	-	-	TGTGCCAGCAGCCAAGCCTATGAAGCTTTCTTT	CASSQAYEAFF
TRBV2	TRBJ2-3	TRBD2	few	TGTGCCAGCAGTGAAAGGGCGGGAGGATTGGCGGATACGCAGTATTTT	CASSERAGGLADTQYF
TRBV5-1	TRBJ1-6	TRBD1	-	TGCGCCAGCAGCCTCCGACAGGGGGCTAATTCACCCCTCCACTTT	CASSLRQGANSPLHF
TRBV5-5	TRBJ2-1	-	-	TGTGCCAGCAGCTTGGGTGGGATATCCTACAATGAGCAGTTCTTC	CASSLGGISYNEQFF
TRBV6-2/TRBV6-3	TRBJ2-7	-	-	TGTGCCAGCAGTTTGACAGGCTCCTACGAGCAGTACTTC	CASSLTGSYEQYF
TRBV25-1	TRBJ2-1	TRBD2	-	TGTGCCAGCAGTGAAGCGGGGGGGCATGTAAATGAGCAGTTCTTC	CASSEAGGHVNEQFF
TRBV6-5	TRBJ2-2	-	-	TGTGCCAGCACAGCGAACACCGGGGAGCTGTTTTTT	CASTANTGELFF
TRBV19	TRBJ1-2	-	few	TGTGCCAGTAGTATCGGGGGGTCGAGCTATGGCTACACCTTC	CASSIGGSSYGYTF
TRBV6-5	TRBJ2-1	-	few	TGTGCCAGCAGCCCCCGGGCGGGTTCCTACAATGAGCAGTTCTTC	CASSPRAGSYNEQFF
TRBV5-1	TRBJ1-2	-	few	TGCGCCAGCAGCCCAGGGAACGATGGCTACACCTTC	CASSPGNDGYTF
TRBV19	TRBJ1-5	TRBD1	-	TGTGCCAGTAGCGGGACAGGGGGCGATCAGCCCCAGCATTTT	CASSGTGGDQPQHF
TRBV6-5	TRBJ2-7	TRBD2	-	TGTGCCAGCAGTTACGAGACTAGCGCGCTCGGCGAGCAGTACTTC	CASSYETSALGEQYF
TRBV6-5	TRBJ1-3	-	-	TGTGCCAGCAGTTATGGCCCTGGCGACTCTGGAAACACCATATATTTT	CASSYGPGDSGNTIYF
TRBV18	TRBJ2-7	TRBD2	-	TGTGCCAGCTCGCTAATAGCGGGGGCCGCCTACGAGCAGTACTTC	CASSLIAGAAYEQYF
TRBV5-1	TRBJ2-7	-	-	TGCGCCAGCAGCTTGGCCCTCAGGGGACTCCAAGAGCAGTACTTC	CASSLALRGLQEQYF
TRBV27	TRBJ1-6	TRBD1	few	TGTGCCAGCAGTTTCACAGGGGAGGGTAATTCACCCCTCCACTTT	CASSFTGEGNSPLHF
TRBV3-1/TRBV3-2	TRBJ1-4	-	-	TGTGCCAGCAGCCAAGGTACACCAACAACTAATGAAAAACTGTTTTTT	CASSQGTPTTNEKLFF
TRBV6-5	TRBJ1-1	-	-	TGTGCCAGCAGTTCGATTGGAGGCGAAGCTTTCTTT	CASSSIGGEAFF
TRBV21-1	TRBJ1-5	-	few	TGTGCCAGCGCCTATCCGGGACCCAATCAGCCCCAGCATTTT	CASAYPGPNQPQHF
TRBV2	TRBJ1-2	-	-	TGTGCCAGCAGGGGGGGGCAAGCCGGGTATGGCTACACCTTC	CASRGGQAGYGYTF
TRBV7-9	TRBJ1-4	-	few	TGTGCCATCTCACCAATTACAGCAACTAATGAAAAACTGTTTTTT	CAISPITATNEKLFF
TRBV11-2	TRBJ1-6	TRBD1	few	TGTGCCAGCAGCCCATTGACAGGGGATAGGACACCCCTCCACTTT	CASSPLTGDRTPLHF
TRBV5-4	TRBJ2-7	-	-	TGTGCCAGCAGCGACTATAGCCTCTACGAGCAGTACTTC	CASSDYSLYEQYF
TRBV30	TRBJ1-1	-	-	TGTGCCTGGAGCGCTTTCGACCGGAACACTGAAGCTTTCTTT	CAWSAFDRNTEAFF
TRBV11-2	TRBJ2-3	TRBD1	-	TGTGCCAGCAGCCTCCAGGGTGCAGGGGGCAATCGAGATACGCAGTATTTT	CASSLQGAGGNRDTQYF
TRBV6-5	TRBJ1-5	-	few	TGTGCCAGCATGTACTATAGCAATCAGCCCCAGCATTTT	CASMYYSNQPQHF
TRBV7-6	TRBJ2-1	TRBD2	-	TGTGCCAGCAGCTCGAAGGGACTAGCGGGTCTTGAGCAGTTCTTC	CASSSKGLAGLEQFF
TRBV25-1	TRBJ1-1	-	-	TGTGCCAGCAGTGAACCAGACAGGAACACTGAAGCTTTCTTT	CASSEPDRNTEAFF
TRBV11-2	TRBJ2-2	TRBD2	-	TGTGCCAGCAGCTTGACTAGCGGGAGGGCCGGGGAGCTGTTTTTT	CASSLTSGRAGELFF
TRBV10-3	TRBJ2-7	TRBD2	few	TGTGCCATCAGTGAGTCCCGGACTAGCGTCCGCCTCTACGAGCAGTACTTC	CAISESRTSVRLYEQYF
TRBV6-1	TRBJ1-2	TRBD1	-	TGTGCCAGCAGTGAAGTTAGGGGACAGAGCTATGGCTACACCTTC	CASSEVRGQSYGYTF
TRBV7-2	TRBJ1-4	-	-	TGTGCCAGCAGCTTAGGGGGGCACGATGAAAAACTGTTTTTT	CASSLGGHDEKLFF
TRBV6-5	TRBJ2-3	-	-	TGTGCCAGCAGCCGTACATTACGCACAGATACGCAGTATTTT	CASSRTLRTDTQYF
TRBV2	TRBJ2-5	TRBD1	few	TGTGCCAGCAGCCGGGACAGGGGTGACCAAGAGACCCAGTACTTC	CASSRDRGDQETQYF
TRBV5-6	TRBJ2-2	TRBD1	-	TGTGCCAGCAGGTGGGGGACAGGGCGGAACACCGGGGAGCTGTTTTTT	CASRWGTGRNTGELFF
TRBV3-1/TRBV3-2	TRBJ2-5	-	-	TGTGCCAGCAGCTCTCGACGTACTGAGTACCAAGAGACCCAGTACTTC	CASSSRRTEYQETQYF
TRBV30	TRBJ2-7	TRBD2	-	TGTGCCTGGAGTGATTTCCAGGAGACTAGCACTTCCGAGCAGTACTTC	CAWSDFQETSTSEQYF
TRBV3-1/TRBV3-2	TRBJ1-3	-	-	TGTGCCAGCAGGTACGCGGGGACCCGCTCTGGAAACACCATATATTTT	CASRYAGTRSGNTIYF
TRBV5-1	TRBJ2-5	-	-	TGCGCCAGCAGGGCCCCCCCAAAAGAGACCCAGTACTTC	CASRAPPKETQYF
TRBV29-1	TRBJ2-4	-	-	TGCAGCGTTGCTATAAGATCAAAAAACATTCAGTACTTC	CSVAIRSKNIQYF
TRBV14	TRBJ2-5	-	-	TGTGCCAGCAGCCCTCGACAAGGGAAAGAGACCCAGTACTTC	CASSPRQGKETQYF
TRBV2	TRBJ2-2	TRBD1	few	TGTGCCAGCACGGGGGACAGGGCGGATGCCGGGGAGCTGTTTTTT	CASTGDRADAGELFF
TRBV20-1	TRBJ1-1	-	-	TGCAGTGCTAGTATTGAAGTAGGGAAAGCTTTCTTT	CSASIEVGKAFF
TRBV24-1	TRBJ1-1	-	-	TGTGCCACCAGCCCCCAAGGACAGAGGAACACTGAAGCTTTCTTT	CATSPQGQRNTEAFF
TRBV10-3	TRBJ2-7	TRBD1	-	TGTGCCATCAGTGAGTCGAATCATAGGGACAGGGGCTACGAGCAGTACTTC	CAISESNHRDRGYEQYF
TRBV6-6	TRBJ2-1	TRBD2	-	TGTGCCAGCAGCAAAAGACTAGCGGGAGGGCACAATGAGCAGTTCTTC	CASSKRLAGGHNEQFF
TRBV7-9	TRBJ2-2	-	-	TGTGCCAGCAGCAGCCGGAATACCCTCCCGAACACCGGGGAGCTGTTTTTT	CASSSRNTLPNTGELFF
TRBV20-1	TRBJ2-3	TRBD2	-	TGCAGTGCTAGTGGACTAGCGGTACTCACAGATACGCAGTATTTT	CSASGLAVLTDTQYF
TRBV5-1	TRBJ1-4	TRBD1	few	TGCGCCAGCAGCCCGGGACAGATTGCAACTAATGAAAAACTGTTTTTT	CASSPGQIATNEKLFF
TRBV5-1	TRBJ1-6	TRBD1	-	TGCGCCAGCAGCCCAAGGACAGGGGCCAATTCACCCCTCCACTTT	CASSPRTGANSPLHF
TRBV11-2	TRBJ1-6	-	-	TGTGCCAGCAGCTTAGACGGATTTTTTAATTCACCCCTCCACTTT	CASSLDGFFNSPLHF
TRBV5-1	TRBJ2-3	-	few	TGCGCCAGCAGCCGTTCAACCGGGAGCATGACAGATACGCAGTATTTT	CASSRSTGSMTDTQYF
TRBV28	TRBJ2-3	TRBD2	-	TGTGCCAGCATTTCGCGGACTAGCGGAAAAGCTAGCACAGATACGCAGTATTTT	CASISRTSGKASTDTQYF
TRBV5-1	TRBJ1-2	TRBD1	-	TGCGCCAGCAGCACCGGACAGGGGCGAGGCTATGGCTACACCTTC	CASSTGQGRGYGYTF
TRBV5-1	TRBJ1-1	-	-	TGCGCCAGCAGCTTGGCCACCGGGGACACTGAAGCTTTCTTT	CASSLATGDTEAFF
TRBV14	TRBJ1-2	-	once	TGTGCCAGCAGCCAAGAAACGTCGGGGATCTTCGGAGGCTACACCTTC	CASSQETSGIFGGYTF
TRBV7-6	TRBJ1-5	TRBD1	-	TGTGCCAGCAGCTTAGCGCGGGACAGGTGGAGCAATCAGCCCCAGCATTTT	CASSLARDRWSNQPQHF